This T cell receptor (beta chain) originates from a study of cytomegalovirus exposure and HLA in healthy donors. CDR1 is GTSNPN and CDR2 is SVGIG in the germline V gene (reference sequence). This CDR3 is 14 amino acids long. PCR employed 60 Vbeta and 13 Jbeta primers. The method was immunoSEQ multiplex PCR; TCRdb's version includes in-frame clones alone and lacks a portion of them. Seen in this sample are about 82,000 clones; the ten most common clones hold around 1.1%. On this clone itself: Germline is not matched at one junction end, which may reflect a read error.

The chain uses TRBV30 and TRBJ1-1, with D possibly matching TRBD1 (6 bases). The clonotype was recovered from a woman in her twenties or thirties in good health and CMV-seronegative. Sequenced sample: PBMCs. The DNA of the CDR3 is TGTGCCTGGAAGTTCCACAGGGAGAACACTGAAGATTTCTTT. Protein product: CAWKFHRENTEDFF.